These T cell receptor beta chains were read from a single sample in a study of T cell responses to AZD1222 COVID-19 vaccine. Measured with immunoSEQ multiplex PCR; TCRdb has only the in-frame clones, and not every one. The sample lists 69,000 or so clones; about 85% were seen once. The material was peripheral blood, obtained 28 days after the second AZD1222 dose. The receptors here all came from an adult who received the AZD1222 COVID-19 vaccine. Both conserved end residues are part of each CDR3. Each record gives: V gene, J gene, CDR3 protein.

>TRBV14|TRBJ1-2
CASSLGTKPYGYTF
>TRBV14|TRBJ2-2
CASSQAGTSNTGELFF
>TRBV7-8|TRBJ2-7
CASSPGSLTYEQYF
>TRBV2|TRBJ1-4
CASRTTGVVEKLFF
>TRBV10-1|TRBJ2-1
CASSEGSGIGYNEQFF
>TRBV20-1|TRBJ2-2
CSASRASFNTGELFF
>TRBV6-5|TRBJ2-7
CASSYAYEQYF
>TRBV2|TRBJ2-7
CASSLRASGYREQYF
>TRBV7-9|TRBJ1-4
CASSLGQGQAEKLFF
>TRBV7-3|TRBJ2-3
CASSAQTSPSGGTQYF
>TRBV11-3|TRBJ2-1
CASSDNKGVANEQFF
>TRBV7-3|TRBJ2-5
CASSRGGQKETQYF
>TRBV11-3|TRBJ1-1
CASSLGPNTEAFF
>TRBV12-5|TRBJ2-3
CASDDRTSGTGTDTQYF